The 13 T cell receptor beta chains in this list originate from one sample, sequenced in a study of T-cell memory formation after mild COVID-19. TCRdb used MiXCR to reprocess the 5' RACE reads, holding one entry per CDR3 protein. The data contain approximately 290,000 distinct CDR3 sequences, around 15% of them seen just once; the ten biggest clones take up roughly 22%. Material for sequencing was PBMCs or a T cell subset sorted from them (not recorded which). The receptors derive from a man between 18 and 35 years old who had mild COVID-19 (a few samples of this study predate the infection). Cell type and time point are not known.

The V and J genes are TRBV5-5 and TRBJ2-3, with D possibly matching TRBD2 (6 bases). The CDR3 totals 13 residues. V was shortened by 5 bases and J by 6 bases, with 13 bases between the two germline ends. Looked up from germline, CDR1 is SGHKS and CDR2 is YYEKEE (reference sequence). CDR3 region: CASSSPSADTQYF. CDR3 in DNA: TGTGCCAGCAGTTCTCCTAGCGCCGATACGCAGTATTTT.

The chain employs TRBV11-2 and TRBJ1-1, with D unresolved. V lost 2 bases and J 4 bases, leaving 5 bases between the germline ends. This CDR3 region has 12 residues. CDR1 and CDR2 from the germline V gene are SGHAT and FQNNGV. The CDR3 loop reads CASSLIVTEAFF. The DNA for the CDR3 is TGTGCCAGCAGCTTAATCGTCACTGAAGCTTTCTTT.

The chain uses TRBV6-2 or TRBV6-3 and TRBJ2-7; 8 bases agree with TRBD2. J was trimmed by 11 bases and V by 2 bases; bases with no gene match: 8. The length of the CDR3 is 13 residues. Germline CDR1 is MNHEY and CDR2 is SVGEGT. The CDR3 region is CASSYGPGLEKYF. The CDR3 DNA sequence: TGTGCCAGCAGTTACGGGCCGGGACTAGAGAAGTACTTC.

This clonotype was seen a handful of times. This chain connects TRBV9 to TRBJ2-3, with 9 bases identical to TRBD1. CDR1 and CDR2 (germline): SGDLS, YYNGEE. CDR3 length equals 17 residues. V was clipped by 0 bases and J by 3 bases; unmatched bases: 8. The CDR3 protein is CASSVGLGQGRTDTQYF. In nucleotides, the CDR3 is TGTGCCAGCAGCGTAGGACTTGGACAGGGGCGGACAGATACGCAGTATTTT. Drawing the rest from reference TRBV9 and TRBJ2-3, the complete variable domain is DSGVTQTPKHLITATGQRVTLRCSPRSGDLSVYWYQQSLDQGLQFLIQYYNGEERAKGNILERFSAQQFPDLHSELNLSSLELGDSALYFCASSVGLGQGRTDTQYFGPGTRLTVL.

There are a few counts of this clonotype. The V and J genes are TRBV7-9 and TRBJ2-5; 10 positions match TRBD2. This CDR3 is built from 15 residues. Germline trimming cut 1 base from V and 5 bases from J; bases unmatched to any gene: 4. Per the germline V gene, CDR1 is SEHNR and CDR2 is FQNEAQ (reference sequence). The CDR3 DNA is TGTGCCAGCAGCTTAGTAGCGGGGGGATCCGAGACCCAGTACTTC. This translates into CASSLVAGGSETQYF.

The chain is built from TRBV7-3 and TRBJ2-7; possible D gene TRBD2, 5 bases. V lost 5 bases, J lost 7 bases, and 21 bases lay in between. The germline V gene has CDR1 SGHTA and CDR2 FQGTGA. The CDR3 has 15 amino acids. The CDR3 sequence is CASSPLLGSMEEQYF. The CDR3 nucleotides are TGTGCCAGCAGCCCCCTTTTGGGGAGCATGGAAGAGCAGTACTTC.

This rearrangement joins TRBV29-1 to TRBJ2-3, with D perhaps matching TRBD1 (6 bases). This CDR3 is 14 amino acids long. Germline V gives CDR1 SQVTM, CDR2 ANQGSEA. The CDR3 DNA follows: TGCAGTGGCACCCGGGACATAAGCACAGATACGCAGTATTTT. The encoded protein is CSGTRDISTDTQYF.

The rearrangement links TRBV6-2 or TRBV6-3 to TRBJ1-2; weak D call: TRBD1 (5 bases). Per germline, CDR1 MNHEY and CDR2 SVGEGT. This CDR3 is 18 amino acids long. Trimming removed 7 bases at V and 0 bases at J, with 24 bases between. This CDR3 reads CASNPLFQGGTANYGYTF. The CDR3 DNA reads TGTGCCAGCAACCCACTTTTTCAGGGAGGAACCGCTAACTATGGCTACACCTTC.

This chain joins TRBV20-1 and TRBJ2-3; weak D call: TRBD1 (6 bases). The CDR3 length is 15 residues. Trimming left V 0 bases short and J 4 bases short, with 14 bases between. CDR1 is DFQATT and CDR2 is SNEGSKA in the germline V gene (reference sequence). CDR3 residues: CSARDPRGVADTQYF. CDR3 DNA sequence: TGCAGTGCTAGAGATCCCAGGGGCGTTGCAGATACGCAGTATTTT.

The rearrangement uses TRBV7-9 and TRBJ2-1; D perhaps matches TRBD2 (6 bases). Trimming took off 3 bases at V and 5 bases at J, with 14 bases between the two ends. Germline lookup yields CDR1 SEHNR and CDR2 FQNEAQ (reference sequence). The CDR3 has 15 amino acids. CDR3 loop: CASSFLSGLHNEQFF. The CDR3 DNA reads TGTGCCAGCAGCTTCCTGTCGGGACTCCACAATGAGCAGTTCTTC.

The chain joins TRBV20-1 to TRBJ1-5, with 11 bases that match TRBD1. The junction had 12 bases not matched to a gene; V was cut back by 0 bases and J by 5 bases. Germline CDR1 reads DFQATT; CDR2 reads SNEGSKA (reference sequence). The length of the CDR3 is 18 residues. CDR3 sequence: CSAREHGQGAWRDQPQHF. DNA of the CDR3: TGCAGTGCTAGAGAACACGGACAGGGGGCATGGAGGGATCAGCCCCAGCATTTT.

This chain uses TRBV2 with TRBJ1-1, with D uncertain. The CDR3 contains 14 residues. Germline CDR1 is SNHLY and CDR2 is FYNNEI. Trimming took 6 bases from V and 0 from J, leaving 11 bases between them. DNA for the CDR3: TGTGCCAGCAGGGGTGGGAACATGAACACTGAAGCTTTCTTT. Its translation is CASRGGNMNTEAFF.

The V call is TRBV4-1, the J call TRBJ2-4, with D perhaps matching TRBD1 or TRBD2 (6 bases each). Trimming removed 7 bases at V and 0 bases at J, with 16 bases between. CDR1 and CDR2 (germline): MGHRA, YSYEKL. The CDR3 runs to 16 residues. In nucleotides, the CDR3 is TGCGCCAGCAACCCCGGGGGCCGAATAGCCAAAAACATTCAGTACTTC. It is translated as CASNPGGRIAKNIQYF.